Listed here is a single T cell receptor beta chain. Per germline, CDR1 SGHVS and CDR2 FQNEAQ. V shed 4 bases and J 8 bases; nucleotides not matched to a gene: 7. The CDR3 totals 14 residues. In the authors' methods: Quantification of nucleated cells was approximated via reference gene primer amplification. Method: immunoSEQ multiplex PCR; TCRdb's copy keeps in-frame clones and lacks some. V and J calls and clone size follow that table, whereas D and trimming were derived from the DNA. The data show around 480,000 clones, about 85% seen once. These data are taken from a study of blood T cell repertoires in COVID-19. Study at large: Samples came from the United States, Italy and Spain, spanning acute and convalescent COVID-19. PBMCs, B-cell-depleted T cells, or T cells were the source of the cDNA or gDNA that made up the material.

Participant-reported clinical history was the basis for cohort assignment. The sequenced material came from PBMCs or T cells enriched from blood (not recorded which). J is TRBJ1-4 and V is TRBV7-8, with 7 positions matching TRBD1. The receptor's source is a young woman who had recovered from COVID-19. This CDR3 reads CASSSQGGREKLFF. The CDR3 region has the DNA TGTGCCAGCAGCTCCCAGGGGGGAAGGGAAAAACTGTTTTTT.